This TCR beta chain stems from a study of shared clonotypes between healthy human individuals. As for the study in general: Three plates each covered CD4 naive and memory; CD8 naive two, CD8 memory one.

Germline V gene lookup returns CDR1 MGHRA and CDR2 YSYEKL. V lost 0 bases and J lost 7, with 12 bases in between. CDR3 length equals 15 residues. This table comes from immunoSEQ multiplex PCR, and its TCRdb copy is limited to in-frame clones, with some not included. The table has about 2.1 million clones, around 93% seen once. It was CD45RO-negative cells, positively selected for CCR7, that made up naive CD8 cells, with terminally differentiated effector memory CD45RA+ cells excluded. This chain links TRBV4-1 with TRBJ1-4; D is unclear. This sequence was found in a man between 18 and 29 years old in good health. Some clones in this sample may be carry-over from other donors' samples. The specimen was naive CD8+ T cells from PBMCs. For the CDR3, the DNA is TGCGCCAGCAGCCAAGATTATGGACCCGGTGAAAAACTGTTTTTT. Translating it yields CASSQDYGPGEKLFF.